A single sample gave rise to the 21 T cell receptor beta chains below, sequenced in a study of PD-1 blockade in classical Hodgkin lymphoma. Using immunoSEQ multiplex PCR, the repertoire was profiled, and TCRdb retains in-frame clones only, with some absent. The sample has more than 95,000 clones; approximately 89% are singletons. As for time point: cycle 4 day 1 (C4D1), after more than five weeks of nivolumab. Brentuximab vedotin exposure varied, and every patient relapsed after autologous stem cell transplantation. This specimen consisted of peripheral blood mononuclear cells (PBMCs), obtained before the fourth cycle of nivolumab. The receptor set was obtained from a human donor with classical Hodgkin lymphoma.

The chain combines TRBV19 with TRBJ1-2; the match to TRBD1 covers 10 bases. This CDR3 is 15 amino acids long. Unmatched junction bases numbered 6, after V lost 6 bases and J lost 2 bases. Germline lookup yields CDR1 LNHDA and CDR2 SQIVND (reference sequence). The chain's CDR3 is CASSATGGGNYGYTF. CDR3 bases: TGTGCCAGTAGCGCGACAGGGGGCGGAAACTATGGCTACACCTTC. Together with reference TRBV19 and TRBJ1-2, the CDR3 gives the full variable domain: DGGITQSPKYLFRKEGQNVTLSCEQNLNHDAMYWYRQDPGQGLRLIYYSQIVNDFQKGDIAEGYSVSREKKESFPLTVTSAQKNPTAFYLCASSATGGGNYGYTFGSGTRLTVV.

CDR3 residues: CASSPGTVYYEQYF. The CDR3 DNA reads as TGTGCCAGCAGCCCAGGGACTGTCTACTACGAGCAGTACTTC. The chain combines TRBV5-6 with TRBJ2-7; maybe TRBD2 (6 bases). The CDR3 totals 14 residues. V lost 4 bases to trimming and J lost 3 bases, with 14 bases between them. The germline gives CDR1 SGHDT, CDR2 YYEEEE.

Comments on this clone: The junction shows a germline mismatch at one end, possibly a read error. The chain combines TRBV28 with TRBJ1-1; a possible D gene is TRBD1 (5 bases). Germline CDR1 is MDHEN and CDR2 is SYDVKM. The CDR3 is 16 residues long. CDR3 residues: CASILNPGRGNTEAFF. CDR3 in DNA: TGTGCCAGCATTTTAAACCCGGGACGGGGGAACACTGAAGCTTTCTTT.

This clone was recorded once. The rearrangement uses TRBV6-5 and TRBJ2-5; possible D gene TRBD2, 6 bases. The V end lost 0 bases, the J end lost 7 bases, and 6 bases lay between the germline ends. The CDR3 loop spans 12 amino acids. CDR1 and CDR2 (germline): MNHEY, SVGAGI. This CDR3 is CASSYSSGTQYF. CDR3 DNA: TGTGCCAGCAGTTACTCTAGCGGGACCCAGTACTTC.

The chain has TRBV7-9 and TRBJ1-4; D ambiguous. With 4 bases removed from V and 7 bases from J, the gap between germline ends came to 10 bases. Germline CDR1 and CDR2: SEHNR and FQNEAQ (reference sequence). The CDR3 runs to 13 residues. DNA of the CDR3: TGTGCCAGCAGCTCGTACATGGGTGAAAAACTGTTTTTT. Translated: CASSSYMGEKLFF.

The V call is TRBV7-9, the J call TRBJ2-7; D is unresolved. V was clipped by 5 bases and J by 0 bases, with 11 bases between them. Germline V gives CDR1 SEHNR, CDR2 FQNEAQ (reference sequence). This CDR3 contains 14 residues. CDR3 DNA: TGTGCCAGCAGCCTGGCCCGGCGCTCCTACGAGCAGTACTTC. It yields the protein CASSLARRSYEQYF. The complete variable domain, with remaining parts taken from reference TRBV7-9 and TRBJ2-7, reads DTGVSQNPRHKITKRGQNVTFRCDPISEHNRLYWYRQTLGQGPEFLTYFQNEAQLEKSRLLSDRFSAERPKGSFSTLEIQRTEQGDSAMYLCASSLARRSYEQYFGPGTRLTVT.

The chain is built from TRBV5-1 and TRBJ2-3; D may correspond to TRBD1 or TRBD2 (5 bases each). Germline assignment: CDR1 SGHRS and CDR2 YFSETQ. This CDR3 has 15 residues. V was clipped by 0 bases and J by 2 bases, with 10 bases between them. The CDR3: CASSLAIGATDTQYF. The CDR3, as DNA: TGCGCCAGCAGCTTGGCCATCGGGGCCACAGATACGCAGTATTTT.

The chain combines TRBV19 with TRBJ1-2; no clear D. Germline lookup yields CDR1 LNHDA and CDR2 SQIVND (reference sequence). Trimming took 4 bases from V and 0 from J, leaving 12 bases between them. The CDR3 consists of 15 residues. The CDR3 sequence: CASSTTHRANYGYTF. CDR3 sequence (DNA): TGTGCCAGTAGTACTACACATCGAGCTAACTATGGCTACACCTTC. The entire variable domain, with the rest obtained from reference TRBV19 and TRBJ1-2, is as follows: DGGITQSPKYLFRKEGQNVTLSCEQNLNHDAMYWYRQDPGQGLRLIYYSQIVNDFQKGDIAEGYSVSREKKESFPLTVTSAQKNPTAFYLCASSTTHRANYGYTFGSGTRLTVV.

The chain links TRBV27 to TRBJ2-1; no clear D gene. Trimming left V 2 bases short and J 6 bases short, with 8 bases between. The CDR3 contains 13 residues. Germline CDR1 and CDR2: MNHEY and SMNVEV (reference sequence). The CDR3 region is CASSLGGPNEQFF. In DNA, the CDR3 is TGTGCCAGCAGTTTAGGTGGCCCCAATGAGCAGTTCTTC.

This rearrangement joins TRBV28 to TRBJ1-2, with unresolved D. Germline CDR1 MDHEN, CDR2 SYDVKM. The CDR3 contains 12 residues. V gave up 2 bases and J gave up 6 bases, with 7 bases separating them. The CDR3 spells CASSLIGDGYTF. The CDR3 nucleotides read TGTGCCAGCAGTTTAATTGGGGATGGCTACACCTTC.

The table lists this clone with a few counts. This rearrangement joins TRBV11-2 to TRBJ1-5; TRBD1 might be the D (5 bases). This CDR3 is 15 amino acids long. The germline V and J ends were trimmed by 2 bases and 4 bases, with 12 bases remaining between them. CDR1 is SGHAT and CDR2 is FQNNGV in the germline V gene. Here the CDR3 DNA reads TGTGCCAGCAGCTTAAGCAGGGCCCCGAATCAGCCCCAGCATTTT. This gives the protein CASSLSRAPNQPQHF.

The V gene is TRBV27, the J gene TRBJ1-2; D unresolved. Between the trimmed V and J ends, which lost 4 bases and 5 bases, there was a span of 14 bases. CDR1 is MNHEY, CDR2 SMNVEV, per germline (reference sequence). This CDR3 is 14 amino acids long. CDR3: CASSSSSKDYGYTF. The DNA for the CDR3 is TGTGCCAGCAGTTCATCCAGCAAGGATTATGGCTACACCTTC.

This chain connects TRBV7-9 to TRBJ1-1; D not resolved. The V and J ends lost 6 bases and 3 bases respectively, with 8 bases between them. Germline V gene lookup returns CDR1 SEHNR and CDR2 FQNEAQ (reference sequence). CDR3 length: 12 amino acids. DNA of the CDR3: TGTGCCAGCAGAGGATTAGACACTGAAGCTTTCTTT. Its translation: CASRGLDTEAFF.

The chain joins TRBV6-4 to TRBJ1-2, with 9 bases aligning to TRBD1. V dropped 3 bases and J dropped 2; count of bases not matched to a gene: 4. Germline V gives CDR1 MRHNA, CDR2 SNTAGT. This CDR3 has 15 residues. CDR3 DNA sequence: TGTGCCAGCAGTGAACTAGGGACAGGGAACTATGGCTACACCTTC. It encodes CASSELGTGNYGYTF.

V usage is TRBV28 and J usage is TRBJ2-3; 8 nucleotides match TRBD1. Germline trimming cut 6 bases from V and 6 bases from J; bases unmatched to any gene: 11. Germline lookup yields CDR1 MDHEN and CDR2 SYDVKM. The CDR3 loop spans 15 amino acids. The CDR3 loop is CASSRHRGDLDTQYF. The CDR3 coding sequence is TGTGCCAGCAGCCGACACAGGGGGGACTTGGATACGCAGTATTTT. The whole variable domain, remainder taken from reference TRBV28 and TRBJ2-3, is DVKVTQSSRYLVKRTGEKVFLECVQDMDHENMFWYRQDPGLGLRLIYFSYDVKMKEKGDIPEGYSVSREKKERFSLILESASTNQTSMYLCASSRHRGDLDTQYFGPGTRLTVL.

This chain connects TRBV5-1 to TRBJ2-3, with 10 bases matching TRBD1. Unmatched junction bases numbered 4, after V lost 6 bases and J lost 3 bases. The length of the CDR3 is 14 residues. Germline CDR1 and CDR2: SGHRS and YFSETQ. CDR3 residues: CASTPGQGTDTQYF. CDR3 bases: TGCGCCAGCACTCCGGGACAGGGGACAGATACGCAGTATTTT.

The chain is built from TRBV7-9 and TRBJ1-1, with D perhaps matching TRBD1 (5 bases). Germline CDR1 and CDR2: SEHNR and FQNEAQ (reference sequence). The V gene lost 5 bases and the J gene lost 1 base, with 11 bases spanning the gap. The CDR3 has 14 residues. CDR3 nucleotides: TGTGCCAGCAGCCGTTCCGGGACGAACACTGAAGCTTTCTTT. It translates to CASSRSGTNTEAFF.

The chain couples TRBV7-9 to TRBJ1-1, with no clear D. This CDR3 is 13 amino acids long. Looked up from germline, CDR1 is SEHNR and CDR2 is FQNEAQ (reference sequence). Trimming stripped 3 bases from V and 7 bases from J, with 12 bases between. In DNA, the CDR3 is TGTGCCAGCAGCTTGACGGCGCGGGTTGAAGCTTTCTTT. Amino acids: CASSLTARVEAFF.

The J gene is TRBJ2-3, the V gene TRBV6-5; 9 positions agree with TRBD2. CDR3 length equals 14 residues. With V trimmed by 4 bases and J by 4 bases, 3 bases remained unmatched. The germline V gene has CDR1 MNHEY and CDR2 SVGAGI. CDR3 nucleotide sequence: TGTGCCAGCAGTTCTTTAGCGGGAGCAGATACGCAGTATTTT. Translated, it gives CASSSLAGADTQYF.

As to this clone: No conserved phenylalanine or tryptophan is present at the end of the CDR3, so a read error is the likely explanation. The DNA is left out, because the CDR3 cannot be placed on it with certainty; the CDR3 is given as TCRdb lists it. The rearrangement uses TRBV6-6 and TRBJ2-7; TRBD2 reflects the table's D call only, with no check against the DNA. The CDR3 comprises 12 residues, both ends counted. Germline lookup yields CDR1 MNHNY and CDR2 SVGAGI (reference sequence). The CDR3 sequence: CASSSLRGGVLL.

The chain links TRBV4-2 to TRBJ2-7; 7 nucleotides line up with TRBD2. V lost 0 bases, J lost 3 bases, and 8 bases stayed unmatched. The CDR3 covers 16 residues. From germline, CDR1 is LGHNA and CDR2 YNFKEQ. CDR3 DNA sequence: TGTGCCAGCAGCCAAGATCCCCTAGCGGTAAACTACGAGCAGTACTTC. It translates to CASSQDPLAVNYEQYF.